This TCR beta chain was profiled in a study of human CD8 memory T cell subsets. Duplicate vials of some 140,000 sorted CD8+ T cells per subset supplied the RNA. This clonotype was seen many times. The germline V gene has CDR1 MGHRA and CDR2 YSYEKL. The CDR3 length is 16 residues. The V and J ends lost 0 bases and 3 bases, in that order; junction bases with no gene match: 8. UMI-labeled 5' RACE was used, and it produced the TCR beta libraries. TCRdb used MiXCR to reprocess the 5' RACE reads, holding one entry per CDR3 protein. The sample lists about 7,300 distinct CDR3 sequences, around 4.2% seen once, with less than 45% in the top ten.

The clonotype was recovered from a human donor in good health. This chain connects TRBV4-1 to TRBJ2-7; 7 bases match TRBD1. The specimen sequenced was CD8+ T cells from PBMCs. CDR3 sequence: CASSQEQGTENYEQYF. The CDR3 DNA reads TGCGCCAGCAGCCAAGAACAGGGGACAGAGAACTACGAGCAGTACTTC.